Described below is a single TCR beta chain sequence and its context. Its antigen remains unidentified. No base-level quality is on record; no much larger clone is a single base apart. The data belong to a study of shared clonotypes between healthy human individuals (dated by TCRdb to 2020 to 2022). Concerning the study at large: A few men and a couple of women, aged 18 to 49 years, made up the cohort. To estimate repertoire size and how much clonotypes are shared between individuals, the study performed deep sequencing of blood TCR repertoires from roughly five healthy adults. For each donor, CD4 naive and CD4 memory were each run on three plates, CD8 naive on two plates, and CD8 memory on one plate. To increase sequencing depth and limit assay-specific biases, TCR repertoire library preparation and sequencing were carried out by different laboratories using diverse techniques. Each donor's leukapheresis produced roughly between roughly 0.85 and 9 billion PBMCs. The paper's findings and limits, for the study overall: Pairwise subsampling led to the expectation that sequencing depth would affect the degree of clonotype sharing among donors. Naive subsets generally had larger estimated clonotype richness than memory subsets. Because the study included only a small number of donors, the genetic and exposure-history diversity represented was limited. About 5% of naive CD4, roughly 3.5% of naive CD8, approximately 2% of memory CD4, and over 0.35% of memory CD8 clonotypes were shared across several donors. Rarefaction of sorted-subset datasets indicated incomplete sequencing despite the large sequencing depth. Compared with non-shared clonotypes, clonotypes shared by all four sorted-subset donors had higher generation probabilities. Only blood was sampled, and tissue TCR repertoires likely differ from those in blood.

The germline V gene provides CDR1 SGDLS and CDR2 YYNGEE. The CDR3 holds 15 amino acids from the cysteine to the phenylalanine. Just the 45-base CDR3 DNA is kept, in frame starting at base 1. V and J are truncated by 1 base and 2 bases respectively, leaving an intervening sequence of 11 bases. For the CD8 naive samples, CD45RO-negative cells were positively selected for CCR7, yielding a CD45RA+CCR7+ population from which TemRA cells were excluded. The donors were healthy, HIV-negative adults with no recently reported acute infections or vaccinations. All donors were Caucasian adults living in Nashville, Tennessee, USA. After blood collection by leukapheresis, PBMCs were isolated using Ficoll-Histopaque density gradient centrifugation and then cryopreserved in the vapor phase of liquid nitrogen. Purity and quantity of every magnetically sorted T cell population were checked by analytical flow cytometry. From each sorted fraction, genomic DNA was isolated and quantified by UV absorbance on a Nanodrop 2000c.

Using the deep immunoSEQ assay, TCR CDR3 regions were amplified from genomic DNA by multiplex PCR. Extracted genomic DNA from each cell subset was distributed evenly across all wells of several immunoSEQ 96-well plates, and each plate was treated as a replicate. For sorted subsets, 150 to 250 ng of genomic DNA, equivalent to around 31,000 T cell genomes, went into each replicate PCR. Purified libraries were measured with a Qubit 3.0 fluorometer, size-checked on a Bioanalyzer 2100, and measured again with the KAPA Library Quantification kit. Every immunoSEQ 96-well plate was sequenced on a separate single-read 150-cycle Illumina NextSeq 550 flow cell. Turning to the authors' computational methods: Because only junctional sequences without quality scores were contained in the immunoSEQ output, filtering matching that applied to full-length reads could not be performed. Sequences were annotated with PyIR, a Python wrapper for IgBLAST v1.9, and V/J genes and CDR3 were assigned using IMGT germline references. Any read was removed if the V/J assignment was weak (E-value above 1e-6), the CDR3 was missing, or the read contained stop codons, out-of-frame junctions, or ambiguous translated residues. V3J clonotypes were defined as sequences sharing the same inferred V gene, J gene, and CDR3 amino acid sequence. Percentage overlap between repertoires was computed as shared unique clonotypes divided by the size of the smaller repertoire. RTK rarefaction, the Chao1 estimator, and Recon v2.1 estimates of unobserved clonotypes were used to assess repertoire richness. Generation probabilities for all TCRbeta clonotypes obtained by the gDNA method from four donors were computed using OLGA. TCRdb stores this immuneACCESS table with in-frame sequences only. Part of the clones is absent; in the studies checked, under half of the shortfall reflects unresolved V genes, and no reason is known for the rest. Clonal size and the V and J genes are those of that table, whereas D and trimming came from the DNA. Counted in this sample were some 2 million clones; roughly 94% of them appeared once. The top ten hold around 1.2% of the sample.

What was sequenced was naive CD8+ T cells sorted from blood. Explained via the paper, the cell subset or site label denotes: CD45RA+CCR7+. In this chain, TRBV9 is recombined with TRBJ2-3; the D segment could be TRBD1, given 5 matching bases. This clonotype was obtained from a man aged 18 to 29 in good health. CDR3 region: CASSVSWGDTDTQYF. The sequenced DNA: TGTGCCAGCAGCGTAAGTTGGGGCGACACAGATACGCAGTATTTT.